The sequence of this T cell receptor beta chain was determined in a study of T cells after yellow fever vaccination. Study outcomes and limitations: Post-booster samples contained most primary-vaccination clones (roughly 96% CD4, about 90% CD8).

Universal primer sites and UMIs were introduced during 5'RACE template-switching synthesis of TCR cDNA. TCRdb used MiXCR to reprocess the 5' RACE reads, holding one entry per CDR3 protein. Of hundreds of thousands of distinct CDR3 sequences listed, 18% are singletons. This clonotype was seen a few times. The target antigen is unknown. The CDR3 has 15 residues. With 2 bases removed from V and 6 bases from J, the gap between germline ends came to 16 bases. Germline V CDR1 and CDR2: MNHEY, SVGAGI. The chain couples TRBV6-5 to TRBJ1-2; no clear D gene. This specimen consisted of PBMCs, obtained before the yellow fever booster vaccination. This receptor was obtained from a young man who received the YFV17D yellow fever vaccine. The CDR3 protein is CASSYPASGFDGYTF. The CDR3 DNA follows: TGTGCCAGCAGTTACCCGGCGTCGGGGTTTGATGGCTACACCTTC.